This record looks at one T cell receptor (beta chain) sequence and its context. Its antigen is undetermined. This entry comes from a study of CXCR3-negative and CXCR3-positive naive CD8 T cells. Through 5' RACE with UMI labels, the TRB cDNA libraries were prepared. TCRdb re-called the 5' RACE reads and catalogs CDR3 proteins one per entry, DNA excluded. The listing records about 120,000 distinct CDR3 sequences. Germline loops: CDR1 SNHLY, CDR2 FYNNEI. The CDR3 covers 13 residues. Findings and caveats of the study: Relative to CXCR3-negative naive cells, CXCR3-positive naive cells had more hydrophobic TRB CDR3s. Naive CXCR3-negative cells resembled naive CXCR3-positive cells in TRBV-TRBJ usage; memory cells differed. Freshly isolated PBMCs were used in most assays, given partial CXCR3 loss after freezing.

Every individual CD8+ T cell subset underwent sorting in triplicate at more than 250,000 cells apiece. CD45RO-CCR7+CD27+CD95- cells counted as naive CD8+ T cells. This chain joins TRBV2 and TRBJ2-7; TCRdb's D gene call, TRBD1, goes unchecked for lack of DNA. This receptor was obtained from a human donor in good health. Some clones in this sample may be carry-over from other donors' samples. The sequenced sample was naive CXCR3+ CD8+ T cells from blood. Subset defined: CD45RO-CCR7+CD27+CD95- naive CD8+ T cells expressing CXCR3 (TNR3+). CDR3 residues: CASSGDTAYEQYF. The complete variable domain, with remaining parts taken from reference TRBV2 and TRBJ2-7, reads EPEVTQTPSHQVTQMGQEVILRCVPISNHLYFYWYRQILGQKVEFLVSFYNNEISEKSEIFDDQFSVERPDGSNFTLKIRSTKLEDSAMYFCASSGDTAYEQYFGPGTRLTVT.